A selection of T cell receptor beta chains follows, all from one sample in a study of cytomegalovirus exposure and HLA in healthy donors. The protocol was immunoSEQ multiplex PCR, while the TCRdb copy is restricted to in-frame clones and leaves out a portion. This sample has more than 90,000 clones, with 60% to 75% found just once. Sequencing was performed on PBMCs. Every receptor here comes from a middle-aged man in good health and CMV-seronegative. Each CDR3 is given with its conserved first and last residue. Each record gives: D gene, V gene, J gene, CDR3 length, clone size, CDR3 protein, CDR3 DNA. D genes are given only for firm matches. Clone size is shown for a subset of rows, as once, few, many or a class of expanded clone.

>NA|TRBV6-6|TRBJ1-3|14|few
CASSQGFVGNTIYF
TGTGCCAGCAGCCAGGGATTCGTTGGAAACACCATATATTTT
>NA|TRBV7-9|TRBJ1-3|17|NA
CASSLAGQSRSGNTIYF
TGTGCCAGCAGCTTAGCTGGCCAGTCCCGCTCTGGAAACACCATATATTTT
>TRBD2|TRBV29-1|TRBJ2-3|11|NA
CSARLAGAQYF
TGCAGCGCCCGACTAGCGGGGGCGCAGTATTTT
>TRBD1|TRBV19|TRBJ2-3|14|NA
CATTRDRLTDTQYF
TGTGCCACTACCCGGGACAGGCTCACAGATACGCAGTATTTT
>TRBD2|TRBV14|TRBJ2-2|15|NA
CASSRREGRTGELFF
TGTGCCAGCAGCCGCCGGGAGGGGCGAACCGGGGAGCTGTTTTTT
>TRBD1|TRBV6-1|TRBJ1-5|14|NA
CASRSTGGNQPQHF
TGTGCCAGCAGATCGACAGGGGGAAATCAGCCCCAGCATTTT
>TRBD1|TRBV19|TRBJ2-7|14|NA
CASSTGQGAYEQYF
TGTGCCAGTAGTACCGGACAGGGGGCCTACGAGCAGTACTTC
>NA|TRBV18|TRBJ1-1|14|NA
CASSPPYAGTEAFF
TGTGCCAGCTCACCACCCTACGCGGGCACTGAAGCTTTCTTT
>NA|TRBV7-9|TRBJ1-6|14|NA
CASSFPGGNSPLHF
TGTGCCAGCAGCTTTCCTGGGGGGAACTCACCCCTCCACTTT
>NA|TRBV11-2|TRBJ2-7|15|NA
CASSLVSGSAGEQYF
TGTGCCAGCAGCTTAGTCTCGGGGTCCGCGGGCGAGCAGTACTTC
>TRBD1|TRBV11-2|TRBJ1-5|13|NA
CASSRGTDQPQHF
TGTGCCAGCAGCCGGGGGACAGATCAGCCCCAGCATTTT
>NA|TRBV5-6|TRBJ2-4|16|NA
CASSLGGGQSKNIQYF
TGTGCCAGCAGCTTGGGGGGTGGACAGTCCAAAAACATTCAGTACTTC
>NA|TRBV5-8|TRBJ1-4|13|NA
CASSGRQAGKLFF
TGTGCCAGCAGTGGTCGGCAGGCGGGGAAACTGTTTTTT
>NA|TRBV6-5|TRBJ2-3|12|NA
CASSPPSDTQYF
TGTGCCAGCAGTCCCCCATCAGATACGCAGTATTTT
>NA|TRBV28|TRBJ1-1|13|NA
CASSLSGGGEAFF
TGTGCCAGCAGTCTTTCGGGGGGGGGAGAAGCTTTCTTT
>NA|TRBV27|TRBJ2-3|14|NA
CASKTSLSTDTQYF
TGTGCCTCAAAGACAAGCTTAAGCACAGATACGCAGTATTTT
>NA|TRBV6-5|TRBJ2-7|13|NA
CASSNTGSYEQYF
TGTGCCAGCAGTAATACAGGGTCCTACGAGCAGTACTTC
>NA|TRBV7-3|TRBJ1-1|13|NA
CASSLTISAEAFF
TGTGCCAGCAGCTTAACAATATCAGCTGAAGCTTTCTTT
>TRBD1|TRBV2|TRBJ2-1|12|once
CASHRGYDEQFF
TGTGCCAGTCACAGGGGGTATGATGAGCAGTTCTTC
>NA|TRBV30|TRBJ1-2|13|NA
CAWSPIRGEGYTF
TGTGCCTGGAGTCCAATTCGGGGGGAAGGCTACACCTTC
>NA|TRBV30|TRBJ1-6|10|NA
CAWKRQTLHF
TGTGCCTGGAAGCGGCAGACCCTCCACTTT
>TRBD1|TRBV7-7|TRBJ2-7|16|NA
CASSPAPGQGAGEQYF
TGTGCCAGCAGCCCTGCTCCGGGACAGGGGGCAGGGGAGCAGTACTTC
>TRBD1|TRBV6-1|TRBJ2-5|14|NA
CASSGRQGAETQYF
TGTGCCAGCAGTGGGAGACAGGGGGCCGAGACCCAGTACTTC
>NA|TRBV5-1|TRBJ2-7|15|NA
CASSLVAGANVEQYF
TGCGCCAGCAGCTTGGTCGCAGGGGCCAATGTCGAGCAGTACTTC
>TRBD1|TRBV19|TRBJ1-6|16|NA
CASSRRDRGAMSPLHF
TGTGCCAGTAGTAGAAGGGACAGGGGCGCTATGTCACCCCTCCACTTT
>NA|TRBV2|TRBJ1-4|15|NA
CASSPSTATNEKLFF
TGTGCCAGCAGCCCCTCAACGGCAACTAATGAAAAACTGTTTTTT
>NA|TRBV30|TRBJ1-1|13|NA
CAWSPHRESEAFF
TGTGCCTGGAGTCCCCATCGAGAGTCTGAAGCTTTCTTT
>NA|TRBV9|TRBJ1-4|18|NA
CASSPGVRHPATNEKLFF
TGTGCCAGCAGCCCCGGCGTCCGACACCCAGCAACTAATGAAAAACTGTTTTTT
>NA|TRBV4-1|TRBJ1-6|15|NA
CASSQEDVGLSPLHF
TGCGCCAGCAGCCAAGAAGATGTCGGACTTTCACCCCTCCACTTT
>TRBD1|TRBV6-1|TRBJ1-1|13|NA
CASSSTGDTEAFF
TGTGCCAGCAGTTCGACAGGGGACACTGAAGCTTTCTTT
>NA|TRBV28|TRBJ2-4|13|few
CASSSPGTPIQYF
TGTGCCAGCAGTTCCCCCGGGACACCTATTCAGTACTTC
>TRBD1|TRBV19|TRBJ1-1|15|NA
CASSLQGTGDTEAFF
TGTGCCAGTAGTCTCCAGGGGACAGGGGATACTGAAGCTTTCTTT
>NA|TRBV29-1|TRBJ2-7|11|NA
CSVEGPYEQYF
TGCAGCGTTGAGGGGCCTTACGAGCAGTACTTC
>NA|TRBV6-5|TRBJ1-4|13|NA
CASSGQYNEKLFF
TGTGCCAGCAGTGGACAGTATAATGAAAAACTGTTTTTT
>TRBD1|TRBV7-8|TRBJ1-5|14|NA
CASSSRGLSQPQHF
TGTGCCAGCAGCTCCAGGGGGTTGAGTCAGCCCCAGCATTTT
>TRBD1|TRBV19|TRBJ2-2|14|few
CASSPTGDTGELFF
TGTGCCAGTAGTCCGACAGGGGACACCGGGGAGCTGTTTTTT
>NA|TRBV6-7|TRBJ2-5|8|once
CAISPQYF
TGTGCAATAAGCCCCCAGTACTTC
>TRBD1|TRBV19|TRBJ1-2|13|few
CASSSQGLDGYTF
TGTGCCAGTAGTTCACAGGGGCTCGATGGCTACACCTTC
>TRBD2|TRBV9|TRBJ2-2|15|NA
CASSVTGGGPGELFF
TGTGCCAGCAGCGTAACAGGCGGGGGTCCCGGGGAGCTGTTTTTT
>NA|TRBV10-2|TRBJ2-7|14|NA
CASSEGQNSYEQYF
TGCGCCAGCAGTGAAGGACAGAATAGCTACGAGCAGTACTTC
>TRBD1|TRBV6-1|TRBJ2-2|15|NA
CASGIGTANTGELFF
TGTGCCAGCGGGATCGGGACAGCGAACACCGGGGAGCTGTTTTTT